The rows below give T cell receptor beta chains drawn from one sample of a study of blood T cell repertoires in COVID-19. Generated by immunoSEQ multiplex PCR, the TCRdb table keeps only in-frame clones and is missing some. The top ten hold approximately 8% of the sample, which has over 200,000 clones, 81% seen once. The source material was peripheral blood. The receptors here all came from a woman older than 75 with acute or convalescent COVID-19. Each CDR3 is given with its conserved first and last residue. Fields, in order: clone size, V gene, J gene, D gene, CDR3 protein, CDR3 DNA. D genes are given only for firm matches. Clone size appears in some rows only: once, few, many, or a class for an expanded clone.

few	TRBV5-1	TRBJ2-7	TRBD1	CASTRETGASYEQYF	TGCGCCAGCACGAGGGAGACAGGGGCCTCATACGAGCAGTACTTC
-	TRBV6-5	TRBJ2-1	TRBD2	CASQGLAGDNKQFF	TGTGCCAGCCAGGGGCTAGCGGGGGACAATAAGCAGTTCTTC
once	TRBV10-3	TRBJ2-1	TRBD2	CAISVDLAGVSNEQFF	TGTGCCATCAGTGTGGATCTAGCGGGAGTTTCCAATGAGCAGTTCTTC
-	TRBV5-4	TRBJ2-5	TRBD1	CASSVQGQGSETQYF	TGTGCCAGCAGTGTGCAGGGACAGGGGTCAGAGACCCAGTACTTC
-	TRBV29-1	TRBJ2-3	-	CSVSSQGSFTDTQYF	TGCAGCGTCTCTTCACAGGGATCTTTCACAGATACGCAGTATTTT
-	TRBV27	TRBJ2-1	-	CASSFGGGRNHLPYNEQFF	TGTGCCAGCAGTTTCGGAGGCGGACGGAACCATCTTCCCTACAATGAGCAGTTCTTC
-	TRBV2	TRBJ1-4	TRBD1	CASSAERQGNEKLFF	TGTGCCAGCAGTGCCGAACGACAGGGTAATGAAAAACTGTTTTTT
-	TRBV10-1	TRBJ1-5	-	CASSESTDLPQHF	TGCGCCAGCAGTGAGTCGACTGATCTGCCCCAGCATTTT
-	TRBV27	TRBJ2-6	-	CASSFQGGLTISGANVLTF	TGTGCCAGCAGTTTCCAAGGAGGCCTCACTATCTCTGGGGCCAACGTCCTGACTTTC
-	TRBV6-5	TRBJ1-6	-	CASSPQGGNSPLHF	TGTGCCAGCAGCCCCCAGGGAGGTAATTCACCCCTCCACTTT
-	TRBV27	TRBJ1-5	TRBD1	CASSLSGPGGLFNQPQHF	TGTGCCAGCAGTTTATCGGGCCCAGGGGGGCTCTTCAATCAGCCCCAGCATTTT
-	TRBV7-9	TRBJ2-1	TRBD2	CASSLKLAGTYNEQFF	TGTGCCAGCAGCTTAAAACTAGCGGGGACCTACAATGAGCAGTTCTTC
-	TRBV6-5	TRBJ1-2	-	CAADGGYGYTF	TGTGCCGCGGACGGAGGGTATGGCTACACCTTC
once	TRBV30	TRBJ1-2	-	CAWSVLARLGGYTF	TGTGCCTGGAGTGTACTAGCACGGCTGGGGGGCTACACCTTC
-	TRBV11-2	TRBJ2-5	-	CASTRVETQYF	TGTGCCAGTACTAGAGTAGAGACCCAGTACTTC
-	TRBV3-1/TRBV3-2	TRBJ2-1	-	CASSPPAVPYNEQFF	TGTGCCAGCAGCCCCCCAGCGGTTCCCTACAATGAGCAGTTCTTC
-	TRBV3-1/TRBV3-2	TRBJ1-2	TRBD1	CASSQGTGGAFGYTF	TGTGCCAGCAGCCAAGGGACAGGGGGCGCATTTGGCTACACCTTC
once	TRBV12-2	TRBJ1-3	-	CASRLAQELQGSSGNTIYF	TGTGCAAGTCGCTTAGCTCAGGAATTGCAGGGTAGCTCTGGAAACACCATATATTTT
-	TRBV3-1/TRBV3-2	TRBJ1-1	-	CASSGGVGNTEAFF	TGTGCCAGCAGCGGAGGAGTTGGGAACACTGAAGCTTTCTTT
-	TRBV5-4	TRBJ2-3	TRBD2	CASSSWTSSTDTQYF	TGTGCCAGCAGCTCCTGGACTAGCAGCACAGATACGCAGTATTTT
-	TRBV29-1	TRBJ2-2	-	CSVFGGFNTGELFF	TGCAGCGTTTTTGGGGGCTTTAACACCGGGGAGCTGTTTTTT
-	TRBV27	TRBJ1-6	-	CASSADNSPLHF	TGTGCCAGCTCAGCGGATAATTCACCCCTCCACTTT
-	TRBV5-1	TRBJ1-1	TRBD1	CASSTGTGGPNTEAFF	TGCGCCAGCAGCACCGGGACAGGGGGCCCAAACACTGAAGCTTTCTTT
-	TRBV19	TRBJ1-5	TRBD1	CASSEGQGRQPQHF	TGTGCCAGTAGCGAGGGACAGGGGCGTCAGCCCCAGCATTTT
-	TRBV6-5	TRBJ1-5	TRBD1	CASTATGFQPQHF	TGTGCCAGCACAGCGACAGGGTTCCAGCCCCAGCATTTT
-	TRBV6-4	TRBJ2-1	TRBD1	CASRRTGGASYNEQFF	TGTGCCAGCAGAAGGACAGGGGGCGCTTCCTACAATGAGCAGTTCTTC
-	TRBV19	TRBJ1-4	-	CASSRGRRTNEKLFF	TGTGCCAGTAGTAGGGGCCGAAGGACTAATGAAAAACTGTTTTTT
-	TRBV5-1	TRBJ2-7	-	CASSSDTGTPPYEQYF	TGCGCCAGCAGCTCAGATACCGGGACACCGCCCTACGAGCAGTACTTC
-	TRBV3-1/TRBV3-2	TRBJ2-7	-	CASSRTEGAYEQYF	TGTGCCAGCAGCCGCACCGAGGGGGCCTACGAGCAGTACTTC
-	TRBV12-3/TRBV12-4	TRBJ1-1	-	CASSFRMNTEAFF	TGTGCCAGCAGCTTCAGGATGAACACTGAAGCTTTCTTT
many	TRBV2	TRBJ1-6	TRBD1	CASNPGQTNSPLHF	TGTGCCAGCAACCCGGGACAGACAAATTCACCCCTCCACTTT
few	TRBV4-1	TRBJ1-6	TRBD1	CASSPGTGGPYNSPLHF	TGCGCCAGCAGCCCGGGGACAGGGGGCCCCTATAATTCACCCCTCCACTTT
-	TRBV9	TRBJ2-2	TRBD1	CASSRRQGNTGELFF	TGTGCCAGCAGCCGGAGACAGGGGAACACCGGGGAGCTGTTTTTT
-	TRBV19	TRBJ1-2	TRBD1	CASRTGANYGYTF	TGTGCCAGTAGGACAGGGGCGAACTATGGCTACACCTTC
-	TRBV9	TRBJ2-1	TRBD2	CASSVAGTSYNEQFF	TGTGCCAGCAGCGTAGCCGGGACTAGCTACAATGAGCAGTTCTTC